A single TCR beta chain is shown here with its context. Its antigen is currently not known. A much larger clone lies one base from this, so it may be a read error. The sample is drawn from a study of early T cells in non-severe SARS-CoV-2 infection (dated by TCRdb to 2020 to 2022). A note on the overall study: Bulk RNA from unsorted whole blood was used for TCR sequencing, so alpha and beta chains could not be paired.

Measured from the cysteine to the phenylalanine, the CDR3 is 13 residues long. Of all the DNA, just the CDR3 is kept, 39 bases in frame from base 1. V is pruned by 6 bases and J by 6 bases, leaving 6 bases of the junction without a gene match. In the germline V gene, CDR1 corresponds to SQVTM and CDR2 to ANQGSEA. The receptor library was made with 5' RACE. For sequencing, a NextSeq 500 was employed. The TCR library protocol attached unique molecular identifiers to individual cDNA molecules to correct for sequencing error and PCR bias. Sequencing covered both TCR alpha and beta chains, and within each sample the abundances of alpha and beta sequences were tightly co-correlated. On the study's bioinformatics: Decombinator V4 was used to annotate TCR sequences for V gene, J gene and CDR3. TCRs were defined as expanded if a significant change between any two time points was detected under a Poisson model with p below 0.0001. TCR abundances were normalised to the total number of TCRs sequenced per sample and expressed as counts per million. TRAV1-2 paired with TRAJ12, TRAJ20 or TRAJ33 defined MAIT TCRs, while TRAV10 paired with TRAJ18 defined iNKT TCRs. VDJdb, accessed on 1 November 2021, was searched for TCRs annotated for CMV, EBV and SARS-CoV-2, and TCRs annotated for more than one antigen were excluded. TCRdb's own reprocessing of the public reads used fastp at Q25 and MiXCR and kept productive beta chains. Each CDR3 protein appears once, grouped with its most common genes and DNA. These V and J calls are TCRdb output, not the study's own analysis. The sample table shows fewer than 60,000 distinct CDR3 sequences, and more than 9% are seen once. Roughly 4% of the sample is held by the ten biggest clonotypes.

The study was a case-control design nested within a healthcare worker cohort in London, UK, with weekly nasopharyngeal swab PCR tests and blood sampling. Healthcare workers were recruited between 23 and 31 March 2020, during the week of the UK lockdown, and were followed weekly for up to roughly 16 weeks. Summary of the overall study and its limitations: VDJdb matching was skewed toward anti-spike CD8 responses, so virus-specific expansions were likely underestimated and private and CD4 specificities were missed.

The sample comprised whole blood. This receptor chain uses TRBV29-1 and TRBJ2-2; the junction holds 8 bases that match TRBD1. The source of this sequence is an adult who was a healthcare worker with PCR-confirmed SARS-CoV-2 infection or an uninfected control (not recorded which). The DNA is as follows: TGCAGCGTCCGACAGGGGAGCGCCGGGGAGCTGTTTTTT. It encodes CSVRQGSAGELFF.